The present entry profiles one T cell receptor beta chain with its context. Its cognate antigen is unknown. These data are taken from a study of T cell responses to AZD1222 COVID-19 vaccine. As for the study in general: Pooling covered second doses at about 4 or about 12 weeks. Findings and caveats of the study: Vaccine-associated CD4 TCRs spanned spike, dominant at 160-218 and 743-854.

Here immunoSEQ multiplex PCR was the method, and the copy in TCRdb shows in-frame clones only, minus some. The repertoire includes some 160,000 clones, approximately 90% of them detected once, and 4% to 5.5% sits in the top ten. The V end was cut by 4 bases, the J end by 5 bases, with 9 bases between. The CDR3 runs to 12 residues. CDR1 and CDR2 from the germline V gene are SGDLS and YYNGEE. The starting material was peripheral blood, obtained on day 0 of AZD1222 vaccination. This rearrangement joins TRBV9 to TRBJ2-5; D unclear. This TCR was sampled from an adult in good health. The CDR3 spells CASSPTGETQYF. The CDR3 coding sequence is TGTGCCAGCAGCCCCACTGGGGAGACCCAGTACTTC.